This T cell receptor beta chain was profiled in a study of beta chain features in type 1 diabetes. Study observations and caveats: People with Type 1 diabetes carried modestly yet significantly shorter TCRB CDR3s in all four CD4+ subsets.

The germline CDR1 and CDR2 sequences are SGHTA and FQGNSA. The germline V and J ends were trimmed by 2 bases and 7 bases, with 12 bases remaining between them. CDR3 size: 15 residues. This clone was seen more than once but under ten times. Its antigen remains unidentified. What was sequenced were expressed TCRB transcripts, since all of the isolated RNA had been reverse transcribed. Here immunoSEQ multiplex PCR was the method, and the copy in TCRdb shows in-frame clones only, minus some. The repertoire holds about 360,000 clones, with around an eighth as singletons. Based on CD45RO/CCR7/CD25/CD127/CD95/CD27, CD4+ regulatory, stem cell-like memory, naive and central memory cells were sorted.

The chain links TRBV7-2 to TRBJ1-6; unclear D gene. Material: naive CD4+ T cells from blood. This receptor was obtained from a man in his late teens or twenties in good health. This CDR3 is CASSLLQPSNSPLHF. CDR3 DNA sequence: TGTGCCAGCAGCTTATTACAACCCTCAAATTCACCCCTCCACTTT.